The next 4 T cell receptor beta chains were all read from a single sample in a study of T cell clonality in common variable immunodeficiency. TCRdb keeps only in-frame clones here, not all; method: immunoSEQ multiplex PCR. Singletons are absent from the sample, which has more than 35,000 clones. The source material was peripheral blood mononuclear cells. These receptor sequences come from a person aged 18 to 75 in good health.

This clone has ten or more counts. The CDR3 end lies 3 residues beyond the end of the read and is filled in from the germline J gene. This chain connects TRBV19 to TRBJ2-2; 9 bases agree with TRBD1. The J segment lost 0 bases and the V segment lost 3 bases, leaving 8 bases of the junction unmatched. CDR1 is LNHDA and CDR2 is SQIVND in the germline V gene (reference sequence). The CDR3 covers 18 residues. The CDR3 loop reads CASSILTGGVANTGELFF. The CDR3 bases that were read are TGTGCCAGTAGTATTTTAACAGGGGGCGTCGCGAACACCGGGGAG.

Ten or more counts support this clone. The part of the CDR3 DNA that was read is TGTGCCAGTAGTCCCCGTCAGGGGGGAAACACTGAA. Its protein product is CASSPRQGGNTE. The CDR3 reads in full as CASSPRQGGNTEAFF. The chain is built from TRBV19 and TRBJ1-1; TRBD1 agrees at 7 bases. Coverage ceases 3 residues before the CDR3 finishes, and the germline J gene fills in the end. From germline, CDR1 is LNHDA and CDR2 SQIVND (reference sequence). Trimming took 5 bases from V and 2 from J; bases not matched to a gene: 8. The CDR3 extends over 15 amino acids.

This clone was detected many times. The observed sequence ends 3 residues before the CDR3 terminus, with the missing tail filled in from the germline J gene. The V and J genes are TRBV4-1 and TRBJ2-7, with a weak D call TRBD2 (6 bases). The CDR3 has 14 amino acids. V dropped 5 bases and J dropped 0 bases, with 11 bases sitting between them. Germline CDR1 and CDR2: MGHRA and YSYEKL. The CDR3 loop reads CASSSDYASYEQYF. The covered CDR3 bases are TGCGCCAGCAGCTCGGACTACGCCTCCTACGAG.

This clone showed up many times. CDR3 loop: CASSVTRGDAGQTQYF. Partial CDR3 DNA: TGTGCCAGCAGCGTCACCCGGGGAGACGCCGGGCAGACC. This chain uses TRBV13 with TRBJ2-5; possibly TRBD2 for D (5 bases). The sequenced fragment ends 3 residues before the CDR3 boundary, so the rest is inferred from the germline J gene. The CDR3 has 16 residues. Trimming removed 5 bases from V and 6 bases from J, with 22 bases in between. Looked up from germline, CDR1 is PRHDT and CDR2 is FYEKMQ (reference sequence).